Listed below are T cell receptor beta chains from one sample, sequenced in a study of blood T cell repertoires in COVID-19. Repertoires were generated with immunoSEQ multiplex PCR, while TCRdb's copy carries only in-frame clones and drops some. The repertoire holds 70,000 to 100,000 clones, with roughly 86% as singletons. Sequencing used peripheral blood. The source of these receptors is a man aged 50-60 years with active or convalescent COVID-19. CDR3s include the opening cysteine and the closing phenylalanine or tryptophan. Each record gives: CDR3 protein, CDR3 DNA, V gene, D gene, clone size, J gene. The D gene is left open where the match is weak. The size of a clone is reported for some rows only, either as once, few or many, or as a class for expanded clones.

CDR3: CASSFPDKGYNEQFF; DNA: TGTGCCAGCAGCTTCCCGGACAAGGGGTACAATGAGCAGTTCTTC; V: TRBV28; D: NA; size: NA; J: TRBJ2-1
CDR3: CASSYSPGSDEKLFF; DNA: TGTGCCAGCAGTTACTCTCCAGGGTCCGATGAAAAACTGTTTTTT; V: TRBV6-5; D: NA; size: NA; J: TRBJ1-4
CDR3: CASSLAGEGEQYF; DNA: TGCGCCAGCAGCTTGGCGGGGGAGGGCGAGCAGTACTTC; V: TRBV5-1; D: TRBD2; size: NA; J: TRBJ2-7
CDR3: CAWSPRGREETQYF; DNA: TGTGCCTGGAGTCCCAGGGGGCGGGAAGAGACCCAGTACTTC; V: TRBV30; D: TRBD1; size: NA; J: TRBJ2-5
CDR3: CASSLTGENEQFF; DNA: TGCGCCAGCAGCTTGACGGGAGAAAATGAGCAGTTCTTC; V: TRBV5-1; D: NA; size: NA; J: TRBJ2-1
CDR3: CASNPTGFINYGYTF; DNA: TGTGCCAGCAACCCGACAGGGTTCATTAATTATGGCTACACCTTC; V: TRBV28; D: TRBD1; size: NA; J: TRBJ1-2
CDR3: CASSPGLAGGQWNEQFF; DNA: TGTGCCAGCAGTCCGGGACTAGCGGGGGGGCAGTGGAATGAGCAGTTCTTC; V: TRBV6-6; D: TRBD2; size: once; J: TRBJ2-1
CDR3: CSASGRGGLQETQYF; DNA: TGCAGTGCTAGTGGGCGGGGGGGCCTCCAAGAGACCCAGTACTTC; V: TRBV20-1; D: TRBD2; size: NA; J: TRBJ2-5
CDR3: CASSQGGLGTDTQYF; DNA: TGCGCCAGCAGCCAAGGAGGACTAGGCACAGATACGCAGTATTTT; V: TRBV4-1; D: TRBD2; size: NA; J: TRBJ2-3
CDR3: CASSIDSSLAKNIQYF; DNA: TGTGCCAGTAGTATAGACAGTTCGCTAGCCAAAAACATTCAGTACTTC; V: TRBV19; D: NA; size: NA; J: TRBJ2-4
CDR3: CAWSTGKSGNTIYF; DNA: TGTGCCTGGAGTACAGGGAAGTCGGGAAACACCATATATTTT; V: TRBV30; D: NA; size: NA; J: TRBJ1-3
CDR3: CAISVGGSTYEQFF; DNA: TGTGCCATCAGTGTAGGGGGCTCGACGTATGAGCAGTTCTTC; V: TRBV10-3; D: TRBD1; size: few; J: TRBJ2-1
CDR3: CASSPGLAGAYNEQFF; DNA: TGTGCCAGCAGCCCAGGACTAGCGGGGGCCTACAATGAGCAGTTCTTC; V: TRBV11-2; D: TRBD2; size: NA; J: TRBJ2-1
CDR3: CASIRTGKENIQYF; DNA: TGTGCCAGTATCAGGACAGGGAAGGAAAACATTCAGTACTTC; V: TRBV19; D: TRBD1; size: NA; J: TRBJ2-4
CDR3: CASGRSGLGTDTQYF; DNA: TGCGCCTCCGGACGTTCCGGACTAGGGACAGATACGCAGTATTTT; V: TRBV4-1; D: TRBD2; size: NA; J: TRBJ2-3
CDR3: CASSRVGTGELFF; DNA: TGTGCCAGCAGCAGGGTCGGGACCGGGGAGCTGTTTTTT; V: TRBV28; D: NA; size: NA; J: TRBJ2-2
CDR3: CASSSTGNTEAFF; DNA: TGTGCCAGTAGCTCGACAGGAAACACTGAAGCTTTCTTT; V: TRBV19; D: NA; size: NA; J: TRBJ1-1
CDR3: CASWSRGNEKLFF; DNA: TGTGCCAGTTGGTCCAGGGGAAATGAAAAACTGTTTTTT; V: TRBV19; D: NA; size: NA; J: TRBJ1-4
CDR3: CASIQDRITEAFF; DNA: TGTGCCAGCATTCAGGACAGAATCACTGAAGCTTTCTTT; V: TRBV2; D: NA; size: NA; J: TRBJ1-1
CDR3: CASSPPGATINSPLHF; DNA: TGTGCCAGCTCACCACCGGGGGCTACCATTAATTCACCCCTCCACTTT; V: TRBV18; D: NA; size: NA; J: TRBJ1-6
CDR3: CASSSYTDTQYF; DNA: TGTGCCAGCAGTTCCTACACAGATACGCAGTATTTT; V: TRBV12-3/TRBV12-4; D: NA; size: NA; J: TRBJ2-3
CDR3: CAISPGKDYGYTF; DNA: TGTGCCATCAGCCCGGGGAAGGACTATGGCTACACCTTC; V: TRBV10-3; D: NA; size: NA; J: TRBJ1-2
CDR3: CASISQGSVYGYTF; DNA: TGTGCCAGTATCTCTCAGGGGTCCGTCTATGGCTACACCTTC; V: TRBV19; D: NA; size: NA; J: TRBJ1-2
CDR3: CSASYSRGAGEQYF; DNA: TGCAGTGCTAGTTACTCGCGGGGGGCAGGCGAGCAGTACTTC; V: TRBV20-1; D: TRBD2; size: NA; J: TRBJ2-7
CDR3: CASSHLGPEAFF; DNA: TGCGCCAGCAGCCACCTTGGCCCTGAAGCTTTCTTT; V: TRBV4-1; D: NA; size: NA; J: TRBJ1-1
CDR3: CASSEGQGAGELFF; DNA: TGTGCCAGCAGTGAGGGGCAGGGCGCCGGGGAGCTGTTTTTT; V: TRBV6-4; D: NA; size: NA; J: TRBJ2-2
CDR3: CAWTRGATEAFF; DNA: TGTGCCTGGACACGGGGGGCGACTGAAGCTTTCTTT; V: TRBV30; D: NA; size: NA; J: TRBJ1-1
CDR3: CASSTGQVNYEQYF; DNA: TGTGCCAGCAGCACGGGACAGGTCAACTACGAGCAGTACTTC; V: TRBV7-9; D: TRBD1; size: NA; J: TRBJ2-7
CDR3: CAISGDRGSYNEQFF; DNA: TGTGCCATCAGTGGAGACAGGGGCTCTTACAATGAGCAGTTCTTC; V: TRBV10-3; D: TRBD1; size: NA; J: TRBJ2-1
CDR3: CASSVEAGGLYEQYF; DNA: TGTGCCAGCAGCGTAGAGGCGGGGGGGCTCTACGAGCAGTACTTC; V: TRBV9; D: TRBD2; size: NA; J: TRBJ2-7
CDR3: CATRGGSTEAFF; DNA: TGTGCCACCAGGGGGGGGAGCACTGAAGCTTTCTTT; V: TRBV24-1; D: NA; size: few; J: TRBJ1-1
CDR3: CASATGLNTEAFF; DNA: TGTGCCAGCGCGACAGGGTTGAACACTGAAGCTTTCTTT; V: TRBV18; D: TRBD1; size: NA; J: TRBJ1-1
CDR3: CASSTTGGTEAFF; DNA: TGTGCCAGCTCGACAACAGGGGGCACTGAAGCTTTCTTT; V: TRBV18; D: TRBD1; size: NA; J: TRBJ1-1
CDR3: CASSLDRTLSSYEQYF; DNA: TGCGCCAGCAGCTTGGACCGAACCCTAAGCTCCTACGAGCAGTACTTC; V: TRBV5-1; D: NA; size: NA; J: TRBJ2-7
CDR3: CASSDRGRGPGDTQYF; DNA: TGCGCCAGCAGCGACCGGGGAAGGGGGCCTGGAGATACGCAGTATTTT; V: TRBV10-2; D: TRBD1; size: NA; J: TRBJ2-3
CDR3: CASSTGGKVNEQFF; DNA: TGTGCCAGCAGTACAGGGGGGAAGGTCAATGAGCAGTTCTTC; V: TRBV3-1/TRBV3-2; D: TRBD1; size: NA; J: TRBJ2-1
CDR3: CASSLQGTGASGNTIYF; DNA: TGTGCCAGTAGTCTCCAAGGGACAGGGGCCTCTGGAAACACCATATATTTT; V: TRBV19; D: TRBD1; size: NA; J: TRBJ1-3
CDR3: CASSFGQGADNEQFF; DNA: TGTGCCAGCAGCTTCGGCCAGGGGGCGGACAATGAGCAGTTCTTC; V: TRBV7-9; D: TRBD1; size: NA; J: TRBJ2-1
CDR3: CSVEDWAGWITETQYF; DNA: TGCAGCGTTGAAGATTGGGCAGGGTGGATTACGGAGACCCAGTACTTC; V: TRBV29-1; D: NA; size: NA; J: TRBJ2-5
CDR3: CASSPWTSGGYEQYF; DNA: TGTGCCAGCAGCCCCTGGACTAGCGGGGGTTACGAGCAGTACTTC; V: TRBV7-2; D: TRBD2; size: NA; J: TRBJ2-7
CDR3: CASSETAGSPLHF; DNA: TGTGCCAGCAGTGAGACAGCAGGTTCACCCCTCCACTTT; V: TRBV6-4; D: NA; size: NA; J: TRBJ1-6
CDR3: CASSFGGGQETQYF; DNA: TGTGCCAGCAGCTTTGGCGGGGGTCAAGAGACCCAGTACTTC; V: TRBV7-9; D: TRBD2; size: NA; J: TRBJ2-5
CDR3: CASSLRGTHEQYF; DNA: TGTGCCAGCAGCTTGCGGGGTACCCACGAGCAGTACTTC; V: TRBV5-6; D: NA; size: NA; J: TRBJ2-7
CDR3: CASSQVQRGYTDTQYF; DNA: TGTGCCAGCAGCCAAGTCCAGCGGGGATACACAGATACGCAGTATTTT; V: TRBV3-1/TRBV3-2; D: TRBD2; size: NA; J: TRBJ2-3
CDR3: CASSLVHGELFF; DNA: TGTGCCAGCAGCTTAGTTCACGGGGAGCTGTTTTTT; V: TRBV11-3; D: NA; size: NA; J: TRBJ2-2
CDR3: CASRYRGTGELFF; DNA: TGTGCCAGCAGGTACAGGGGGACCGGGGAGCTGTTTTTT; V: TRBV2; D: TRBD1; size: few; J: TRBJ2-2
CDR3: CASSATVSGNTIYF; DNA: TGTGCCAGTAGTGCAACAGTCTCTGGAAACACCATATATTTT; V: TRBV19; D: NA; size: NA; J: TRBJ1-3
CDR3: CASSLAGDSGNTIYF; DNA: TGTGCCAGCAGCTTGGCCGGAGACTCTGGAAACACCATATATTTT; V: TRBV5-6; D: NA; size: NA; J: TRBJ1-3
CDR3: CASRKQGEETQYF; DNA: TGTGCCAGCAGAAAACAGGGTGAAGAGACCCAGTACTTC; V: TRBV6-6; D: NA; size: NA; J: TRBJ2-5
CDR3: CASSLGSEQGKNQPQHF; DNA: TGTGCCAGCAGCTTAGGGTCTGAACAGGGAAAAAATCAGCCCCAGCATTTT; V: TRBV7-8; D: NA; size: NA; J: TRBJ1-5
CDR3: CASSDPGTGGGETQYF; DNA: TGTGCCAGCAGTGACCCCGGGACAGGGGGCGGAGAGACCCAGTACTTC; V: TRBV6-2/TRBV6-3; D: TRBD1; size: NA; J: TRBJ2-5
CDR3: CASTTAGVFGNTIYF; DNA: TGTGCCAGCACCACGGCAGGGGTCTTCGGAAACACCATATATTTT; V: TRBV6-5; D: NA; size: NA; J: TRBJ1-3
CDR3: CASTQADQPQHF; DNA: TGTGCCAGCACTCAGGCCGATCAGCCCCAGCATTTT; V: TRBV6-5; D: NA; size: NA; J: TRBJ1-5
CDR3: CASSQEGGVGGYTF; DNA: TGCGCCAGCAGCCAAGAAGGAGGGGTTGGGGGCTACACCTTC; V: TRBV4-3; D: NA; size: once; J: TRBJ1-2
CDR3: CASSPGGEGEKLFF; DNA: TGCGCCAGCAGTCCCGGGGGGGAAGGGGAAAAACTGTTTTTT; V: TRBV5-1; D: NA; size: NA; J: TRBJ1-4
CDR3: CASRGGPNTEAFF; DNA: TGCGCCAGCAGAGGGGGACCCAACACTGAAGCTTTCTTT; V: TRBV10-1; D: NA; size: NA; J: TRBJ1-1
CDR3: CASSDGGMNSPLHF; DNA: TGTGCCAGCAGTGATGGAGGGATGAATTCACCCCTCCACTTT; V: TRBV6-1; D: NA; size: NA; J: TRBJ1-6
CDR3: CASAYRGNEQFF; DNA: TGTGCTAGTGCCTACAGGGGCAATGAGCAGTTCTTC; V: TRBV12-5; D: TRBD1; size: NA; J: TRBJ2-1
CDR3: CASSQDSNRRDTEAFF; DNA: TGCGCCAGCAGCCAAGATAGCAACCGGCGGGATACTGAAGCTTTCTTT; V: TRBV4-3; D: NA; size: NA; J: TRBJ1-1